The 8 T cell receptor beta chains below were found in one sample sequenced in a study of blood T cell repertoires in COVID-19. The table came from immunoSEQ multiplex PCR; TCRdb's copy has only in-frame clones and leaves some out. The sample lists roughly 190,000 clones, roughly 79% occurring once. Sequencing used peripheral blood. These receptors all stem from a woman aged 40 to 50 with COVID-19, enrolled during active disease.

This clone was observed a few times. V usage is TRBV19 and J usage is TRBJ2-7; tentative D call: TRBD2 (6 bases). Germline V lookup: CDR1 LNHDA, CDR2 SQIVND (reference sequence). V lost 4 bases and J 4 bases, leaving 8 bases between the germline ends. The CDR3 is 12 amino acids. DNA for the CDR3: TGTGCCAGTAGTAGGGGGGAGTACGAGCAGTACTTC. Its protein product is CASSRGEYEQYF.

This sequence joins TRBV19 and TRBJ1-2; 7 bases map to TRBD1. The CDR3 extends over 15 amino acids. After removal of 3 bases from V and 2 bases from J, the junction contained 6 bases not matched to a gene. Germline values: CDR1 LNHDA, CDR2 SQIVND (reference sequence). The CDR3 reads CASSMGRQGNYGYTF. The CDR3, as DNA: TGTGCCAGTAGTATGGGGCGACAGGGCAACTATGGCTACACCTTC. The full variable domain, in which reference TRBV19 and TRBJ1-2 provide the parts outside the CDR3, is DGGITQSPKYLFRKEGQNVTLSCEQNLNHDAMYWYRQDPGQGLRLIYYSQIVNDFQKGDIAEGYSVSREKKESFPLTVTSAQKNPTAFYLCASSMGRQGNYGYTFGSGTRLTVV.

This chain joins TRBV7-3 and TRBJ2-2; 12 positions match TRBD2. In germline, CDR1 is SGHTA, CDR2 FQGTGA. The CDR3 consists of 13 residues. The V and J ends lost 3 bases and 14 bases, in that order; junction bases with no gene match: 4. In nucleotides, the CDR3 is TGTGCCAGCAGCTTGACTAGCGGGGGACAACTGTTTTTT. This codes for CASSLTSGGQLFF.

This rearrangement joins TRBV18 to TRBJ2-5, with a possible D match to TRBD2 (6 bases). V lost 1 base and J lost 1, with 13 bases in between. The CDR3 loop spans 16 amino acids. The germline gives CDR1 KGHSH, CDR2 LQKENI. This CDR3 is CASSPRGVHTQETQYF. CDR3 nucleotides: TGTGCCAGCTCACCACGGGGGGTACACACCCAAGAGACCCAGTACTTC.

Sample share makes this clone medium-sized. The chain carries TRBV19 and TRBJ1-3; no clear D gene. Germline CDR1 and CDR2: LNHDA and SQIVND (reference sequence). The V end was cut by 10 bases, the J end by 4 bases, with 8 bases between. The CDR3 runs 11 residues. The CDR3, as DNA: TGTGCCACCCTCAGGGGAAACACCATATATTTT. It specifies CATLRGNTIYF.

The J gene is TRBJ2-1, the V gene TRBV28; D may be TRBD2 (5 bases). The CDR3 extends over 11 amino acids. V dropped 6 bases and J dropped 7 bases, with 7 bases sitting between them. The V gene's germline CDR1 is MDHEN and CDR2 SYDVKM. The CDR3 DNA reads as TGTGCCAGCAGCCGGGATAATGAGCAGTTCTTC. Its translation: CASSRDNEQFF.

The rearrangement joins TRBV7-9 to TRBJ2-3, with TRBD2 as a possible D gene (6 bases). Germline lookup yields CDR1 SEHNR and CDR2 FQNEAQ (reference sequence). The CDR3 contains 15 residues. The germline V and J ends were trimmed by 1 base and 6 bases, with 14 bases remaining between them. The CDR3 DNA follows: TGTGCCAGCAGCTTAGGTTGGGGGGATGGGGATACGCAGTATTTT. Its protein product is CASSLGWGDGDTQYF.

This sequence joins TRBV5-1 and TRBJ1-2; no firm D call. Between the trimmed V and J ends, which lost 0 bases and 1 base, there was a span of 7 bases. CDR1 and CDR2 (germline): SGHRS, YFSETQ. The CDR3 sequence is 14 residues long. CDR3 amino acids: CASSLVSYNYGYTF. The CDR3, as DNA: TGCGCCAGCAGCTTGGTATCTTATAACTATGGCTACACCTTC.